This is a list of T cell receptor beta chains from one sample in a study of cytomegalovirus exposure and HLA in healthy donors. Clones were read by immunoSEQ multiplex PCR, and TCRdb kept only the in-frame ones, dropping some. The profile shows some 140,000 clones, roughly 83% of them singletons. The sequencing sample was made of PBMCs. All receptors come from a female donor in good health and CMV-seronegative. Both conserved end residues are part of each CDR3. A D gene is named only where the DNA matches it firmly. Size is omitted from some rows. Given values are once, few, many or a class for expanded clones.

d_gene,abundance,j_gene,v_gene,CDR3aa,CDR3nt
TRBD2,NA,TRBJ2-5,TRBV7-2,CASSLATSGGTIYF,TGTGCCAGCAGCTTAGCGACTAGCGGGGGCACTATATACTTC
NA,NA,TRBJ1-1,TRBV7-9,CASSSRENTEAFF,TGTGCCAGCAGCTCCAGGGAGAACACTGAAGCTTTCTTT
NA,many,TRBJ2-2,TRBV7-2,CASSPAGNTGELFF,TGTGCCAGCAGCCCAGCGGGGAACACCGGGGAGCTGTTTTTT
TRBD2,once,TRBJ2-7,TRBV7-9,CAGASGKAEQYF,TGTGCGGGGGCTAGCGGGAAGGCCGAGCAGTACTTC
TRBD1,NA,TRBJ2-2,TRBV5-1,CASSSHPGTANTGELFF,TGCGCCAGCAGCTCCCATCCCGGGACAGCGAACACCGGGGAGCTGTTTTTT
NA,NA,TRBJ1-2,TRBV5-1,CASRYNDRSFYGYTF,TGCGCCAGCAGATATAACGACAGGTCTTTCTATGGCTACACCTTC
TRBD1,NA,TRBJ2-5,TRBV29-1,CSVESLGQGSETQYF,TGCAGCGTTGAGTCTCTGGGACAGGGATCGGAGACCCAGTACTTC
NA,NA,TRBJ2-3,TRBV29-1,CSVASSGTNTDTQYF,TGCAGCGTTGCCTCCTCCGGGACAAACACAGATACGCAGTATTTT
NA,NA,TRBJ2-2,TRBV2,CASSKLVSGELFF,TGTGCCAGCAGTAAACTAGTATCCGGGGAGCTGTTTTTT
NA,NA,TRBJ1-4,TRBV25-1,CASSLQGQRDEKLFF,TGTGCCAGCAGTCTACAAGGACAGAGAGATGAAAAACTGTTTTTT
NA,NA,TRBJ2-5,TRBV18,CASSLDIRETQYF,TGTGCCAGCTCACTCGACATAAGAGAGACCCAGTACTTC
NA,NA,TRBJ2-7,TRBV6-6,CAIGGGPYEQYF,TGTGCCATAGGAGGGGGCCCCTACGAGCAGTACTTC
TRBD1,NA,TRBJ2-5,TRBV7-6,CASSSKPGGLETQYF,TGTGCCAGCAGTTCTAAGCCAGGGGGCCTAGAGACCCAGTACTTC
TRBD2,NA,TRBJ2-5,TRBV5-1,CASSPGTSGDRLQETQYF,TGCGCCAGCAGCCCTGGGACTAGCGGGGACCGACTTCAAGAGACCCAGTACTTC
TRBD2,NA,TRBJ2-5,TRBV28,CASSPMTSGEETQYF,TGTGCCAGCAGTCCCATGACTAGCGGGGAAGAGACCCAGTACTTC
TRBD1,NA,TRBJ1-6,TRBV9,CASSANRGWDSPLHF,TGTGCCAGCAGCGCAAACAGGGGGTGGGATTCACCCCTCCACTTT
TRBD1,NA,TRBJ2-7,TRBV27,CASSPPRDRGDYEQYF,TGTGCCAGCAGTCCCCCCCGGGACAGGGGTGACTACGAGCAGTACTTC
TRBD1,many,TRBJ1-1,TRBV6-5,CASRRRDRFFVAFF,TGTGCCAGCAGGCGCCGGGACAGGTTTTTTGTAGCTTTCTTT
TRBD2,NA,TRBJ2-7,TRBV9,CASSPGLAATYEQYF,TGTGCCAGCAGCCCCGGACTAGCGGCGACCTACGAGCAGTACTTC
TRBD2,few,TRBJ2-6,TRBV29-1,CSVREGGANVLTF,TGCAGCGTACGGGAGGGTGGGGCCAACGTCCTGACTTTC
NA,NA,TRBJ2-6,TRBV7-6,CASSLGQGTGANVLTF,TGTGCCAGCAGCTTAGGCCAGGGGACTGGGGCCAACGTCCTGACTTTC
TRBD2,NA,TRBJ2-2,TRBV7-2,CASSLALGSGGNHGELFF,TGTGCCAGCAGCTTAGCGCTAGGTAGCGGGGGTAATCACGGGGAGCTGTTTTTT
TRBD1,NA,TRBJ2-1,TRBV7-2,CASSLDRHNEQFF,TGTGCCAGCAGCTTGGACAGGCACAATGAGCAGTTCTTC
TRBD1,once,TRBJ2-7,TRBV4-3,CASSQTGGANEQYF,TGCGCCAGCAGCCAGACAGGGGGCGCGAACGAGCAGTACTTC
NA,once,TRBJ2-1,TRBV6-5,CASSLGGGTYNEQFF,TGTGCCAGCAGCCTCGGTGGCGGGACGTACAATGAGCAGTTCTTC
NA,NA,TRBJ2-1,TRBV7-9,CASSLVVGGEQFF,TGTGCCAGCAGCTTAGTTGTCGGCGGTGAGCAGTTCTTC
NA,NA,TRBJ2-1,TRBV4-3,CASSQGDSAYNEQFF,TGCGCCAGCAGCCAAGGAGACAGTGCCTACAATGAGCAGTTCTTC
NA,NA,TRBJ1-1,TRBV5-4,CASSPRRGPGTEAFF,TGTGCCAGCAGTCCCCGGAGAGGGCCTGGGACTGAAGCTTTCTTT
TRBD1,NA,TRBJ2-6,TRBV9,CASSLTGGYGANVLTF,TGTGCCAGCAGCCTGACAGGGGGCTATGGGGCCAACGTCCTGACTTTC
TRBD2,NA,TRBJ2-1,TRBV5-4,CASSALGGNEQFF,TGTGCCAGCAGCGCTTTGGGAGGGAATGAGCAGTTCTTC
NA,NA,TRBJ2-7,TRBV19,CASSRAGTYEQYF,TGTGCCAGTAGTCGGGCAGGGACCTACGAGCAGTACTTC
TRBD2,few,TRBJ2-3,TRBV9,CASSSRVGSGSFGTDTQYF,TGTGCCAGCAGCTCCCGGGTAGGTAGCGGGAGCTTCGGCACAGATACGCAGTATTTT
NA,NA,TRBJ2-5,TRBV4-3,CASSQDRVETQYF,TGCGCCAGCAGCCAAGATAGAGTAGAGACCCAGTACTTC
TRBD1,once,TRBJ2-3,TRBV5-8,CASSLKRGPALGTDTQYF,TGTGCCAGCAGCTTGAAGAGGGGGCCTGCGCTGGGCACAGATACGCAGTATTTT
NA,once,TRBJ1-2,TRBV9,CASSVADSYYGYTF,TGTGCCAGCAGCGTAGCCGACAGTTACTATGGCTACACCTTC
TRBD2,NA,TRBJ2-1,TRBV7-6,CASSSSPGLVMNEQFF,TGTGCCAGCAGCTCATCCCCGGGACTAGTGATGAATGAGCAGTTCTTC